This T cell receptor beta chain was retrieved from a study of T cell responses to AZD1222 COVID-19 vaccine. Whole-study context: Second-dose schedules of about 4 or about 12 weeks were combined.

Germline CDR1 MGHDK, CDR2 SYGVNS. The V end was cut by 2 bases, the J end by 1 base, with 10 bases between. The CDR3 loop spans 15 amino acids. This table comes from immunoSEQ multiplex PCR, and its TCRdb copy is limited to in-frame clones, with some not included. The table includes 150,000 to 200,000 clones, around 89% detected once. The material was peripheral blood, obtained on day 0 of AZD1222 vaccination. This TCR was sampled from an adult in good health. This chain uses TRBV25-1 with TRBJ2-3; perhaps TRBD2 as D (6 bases). CDR3 bases: TGTGCCAGCAGTGAACTGGCTAGCGGCACAGATACGCAGTATTTT. It codes for CASSELASGTDTQYF.